What follows are 13 T cell receptor beta chains derived from one specimen sequenced in a study of blood T cell repertoires in COVID-19. This table comes from immunoSEQ multiplex PCR, and its TCRdb copy is limited to in-frame clones, with some not included. Among 400,000 to 550,000 clones listed, about 85% were seen once. Sequenced sample: PBMCs or T cells enriched from blood (not recorded which). The receptors were gathered from a woman younger than 35 with acute COVID-19.

This chain uses TRBV27 with TRBJ2-6; 7 bases fit TRBD1. V trimming: 4 bases; J trimming: 1 base; junction bases outside the gene matches: 7. Germline V gives CDR1 MNHEY, CDR2 SMNVEV (reference sequence). This CDR3 has 17 amino acids. Here the CDR3 DNA reads TGTGCCAGCAGTTCGCTACAGGGGATTTCTGGGGCCAACGTCCTGACTTTC. Protein product: CASSSLQGISGANVLTF. The full variable domain, in which reference TRBV27 and TRBJ2-6 provide the parts outside the CDR3, is EAQVTQNPRYLITVTGKKLTVTCSQNMNHEYMSWYRQDPGLGLRQIYYSMNVEVTDKGDVPEGYKVSRKEKRNFPLILESPSPNQTSLYFCASSSLQGISGANVLTFGAGSRLTVL.

The V and J genes are TRBV5-1 and TRBJ2-3, with 9 positions matching TRBD1. The CDR3 consists of 16 residues. Losses at the gene ends were 1 base for V and 2 bases for J; bases not matched to a gene: 5. Germline CDR1 SGHRS, CDR2 YFSETQ. The CDR3 here is CASSLNTGGNTDTQYF. The CDR3 coding sequence is TGCGCCAGCAGCTTGAATACAGGGGGCAACACAGATACGCAGTATTTT.

This clone was found a few times. V gene TRBV12-5 combines with J gene TRBJ2-1, with D perhaps TRBD1 (6 bases). V was clipped by 2 bases and J by 5 bases, with 19 bases between them. From germline, CDR1 is LGHNT and CDR2 FRNRAP. The CDR3 length is 17 residues. The CDR3 sequence: CASGLIVGPGTHNEQFF. The CDR3 nucleotides are TGTGCTAGTGGTTTGATCGTGGGGCCCGGGACACACAATGAGCAGTTCTTC.

CDR3: CASSPSTNTGELFF. As DNA, the CDR3 is TGTGCCAGCTCACCTTCGACAAACACCGGGGAGCTGTTTTTT. This chain connects TRBV18 to TRBJ2-2; the D is unclear. Germline values: CDR1 KGHSH, CDR2 LQKENI. The CDR3 spans 14 residues. Trimming took off 3 bases at V and 2 bases at J, with 7 bases between the two ends.

The chain is built from TRBV18 and TRBJ2-1, with D tentatively TRBD2 (6 bases). The CDR3 loop spans 15 amino acids. Germline CDR1 reads KGHSH; CDR2 reads LQKENI. With 3 bases removed from V and 0 bases from J, the gap between germline ends came to 9 bases. The DNA for the CDR3 is TGTGCCAGCTCACCGGGGGGACTCTCCTACAATGAGCAGTTCTTC. Translation: CASSPGGLSYNEQFF.

This chain uses TRBV5-4 with TRBJ2-7; D is unclear. The CDR3 totals 15 residues. Germline loops: CDR1 SGHNT, CDR2 YYREEE (reference sequence). V was cut by 0 bases and J by 0 bases, with 10 bases left in between. The CDR3 sequence: CASSLGQRSSYEQYF. The CDR3 region has the DNA TGTGCCAGCAGCTTGGGGCAGAGGAGCTCCTACGAGCAGTACTTC.

The V call is TRBV18, the J call TRBJ2-7; tentative D call: TRBD2 (6 bases). Trimming cost V 6 bases and J 0 bases, with 6 bases left between them. The germline V gene has CDR1 KGHSH and CDR2 LQKENI. CDR3 size: 12 residues. The CDR3 DNA reads as TGTGCCAGCTCCGGGGGCTCCTACGAGCAGTACTTC. It is translated as CASSGGSYEQYF.

V is TRBV5-4 and J is TRBJ2-7; 13 positions agree with TRBD2. V trimming: 4 bases; J trimming: 3 bases; junction bases outside the gene matches: 4. From germline, CDR1 is SGHNT and CDR2 YYREEE (reference sequence). The CDR3 spans 15 residues. For the CDR3, the DNA is TGTGCCAGCAGCAACGGACTAGCGGGGGTCTACGAGCAGTACTTC. Its translation: CASSNGLAGVYEQYF.

The chain has TRBV18 and TRBJ1-1; D is ambiguous. Germline V gives CDR1 KGHSH, CDR2 LQKENI. Trimming removed 6 bases at V and 0 bases at J, with 5 bases between. This CDR3 has 12 amino acids. CDR3 DNA: TGTGCCAGCTCGGCCTTGAACACTGAAGCTTTCTTT. This translates into CASSALNTEAFF. Based on the CDR3 plus reference TRBV18 and TRBJ1-1, the full variable domain is NAGVMQNPRHLVRRRGQEARLRCSPMKGHSHVYWYRQLPEEGLKFMVYLQKENIIDESGMPKERFSAEFPKEGPSILRIQQVVRGDSAAYFCASSALNTEAFFGQGTRLTVV.

The genes are TRBV12-5 and TRBJ2-7, with 10 bases fitting TRBD2. Unmatched junction bases numbered 7, after V lost 1 base and J lost 4 bases. This CDR3 is 16 amino acids long. CDR1 and CDR2 from the germline V gene are LGHNT and FRNRAP. CDR3 sequence reads: CASGLATSGVLYEQYF. In DNA form, the CDR3 reads TGTGCTAGTGGTTTGGCCACTAGCGGGGTTTTGTACGAGCAGTACTTC.

The J gene is TRBJ1-1, the V gene TRBV21-1. TRBV21-1 is a documented pseudogene. The CDR3 loop spans 16 amino acids. The DNA of the CDR3 is TGTGCCAGCAGCAACGGGGGAAATCGACCGGCGGCTGAAGCTTTCTTT. Protein product: CASSNGGNRPAAEAFF.

The sample holds one count of this clone. The rearrangement links TRBV5-1 to TRBJ2-1; D unclear. V lost 0 bases, J lost 9 bases, and 4 bases lay in between. Germline V gives CDR1 SGHRS, CDR2 YFSETQ. The CDR3 runs to 11 residues. DNA for the CDR3: TGCGCCAGCAGCTTGGACGGTGAGCAGTTCTTC. It specifies CASSLDGEQFF. Complete variable domain (other parts from reference TRBV5-1 and TRBJ2-1): KAGVTQTPRYLIKTRGQQVTLSCSPISGHRSVSWYQQTPGQGLQFLFEYFSETQRNKGNFPGRFSGRQFSNSRSEMNVSTLELGDSALYLCASSLDGEQFFGPGTRLTVL.

The chain employs TRBV4-3 and TRBJ2-7, with TRBD2 identical over 14 bases. Germline V CDR1 and CDR2: LGHNA, YSLEER. Trimming took 3 bases from V and 4 from J; bases not matched to a gene: 11. This CDR3 contains 18 residues. CDR3 DNA: TGCGCCAGCAGCCACTCCTCGGGACTAGCGGGAGTGGGGTACGAGCAGTACTTC. It specifies CASSHSSGLAGVGYEQYF.